The text below deals with one T cell receptor (beta chain). Its antigen is undetermined. Using quantitative 5'-RACE with molecular barcodes, the authors made TCR beta libraries. TCRdb reprocessed the 5' RACE reads via MiXCR and lists one record per CDR3 protein. Of under 250,000 distinct CDR3 sequences in the sample, 7% to 10% were seen once. These data are taken from a study of CD8 T cells in ankylosing spondylitis. General study findings and limits: Existing reports had already noted some motif variants in reactive arthritis synovial fluid and blood.

Trimming cost V 1 base and J 2 bases, with 24 bases left between them. This CDR3 contains 21 residues. Per the germline V gene, CDR1 is SEHNR and CDR2 is FQNEAQ (reference sequence). This clonotype was sampled from a female donor with ankylosing spondylitis or in good health (not recorded which). The chain combines TRBV7-9 with TRBJ2-6; D unclear. Sequencing used blood, either unsorted or a sorted T cell fraction (not recorded which). CDR3: CASSLEDRFPELVAGANVLTF. The CDR3 nucleotides read TGTGCCAGCAGCTTAGAGGACCGCTTTCCGGAACTCGTTGCTGGGGCCAACGTCCTGACTTTC. The whole variable domain, remainder taken from reference TRBV7-9 and TRBJ2-6, is DTGVSQNPRHKITKRGQNVTFRCDPISEHNRLYWYRQTLGQGPEFLTYFQNEAQLEKSRLLSDRFSAERPKGSFSTLEIQRTEQGDSAMYLCASSLEDRFPELVAGANVLTFGAGSRLTVL.